Below, 7 T cell receptor beta chains from the same sample are listed, as sequenced in a study of PD-L1 blockade in urothelial cancer. Profiling relied on immunoSEQ multiplex PCR, and the TCRdb table lists in-frame clones only, not all of them. Here the sample spans roughly 95,000 clones, around 86% being singletons. Time point indicated: pretreatment peripheral blood. The sample in question was PBMCs, obtained around atezolizumab (anti-PD-L1) treatment. These TCRs come from a man aged 55 to 70 with urothelial cancer.

The chain is built from TRBV7-9 and TRBJ1-4; 7 bases are a match to TRBD1. The CDR3 runs 13 residues. The V gene end was trimmed by 3 bases and the J gene end by 11 bases; junction bases not matched to a gene: 6. Per germline, CDR1 SEHNR and CDR2 FQNEAQ (reference sequence). Here the CDR3 DNA reads TGTGCCAGCAGCTTTGATACAGGGGTGAAACTGTTTTTT. The encoded protein is CASSFDTGVKLFF. Filled out from reference TRBV7-9 and TRBJ1-4, the complete variable domain reads DTGVSQNPRHKITKRGQNVTFRCDPISEHNRLYWYRQTLGQGPEFLTYFQNEAQLEKSRLLSDRFSAERPKGSFSTLEIQRTEQGDSAMYLCASSFDTGVKLFFGSGTQLSVL.

The rearrangement joins TRBV7-3 to TRBJ2-6; D is uncertain. Trimming cost V 4 bases and J 4 bases, with 11 bases left between them. The CDR3 has 15 amino acids. Per the germline V gene, CDR1 is SGHTA and CDR2 is FQGTGA. The CDR3 bases are TGTGCCAGCAGCTCAGCCGGGTTCGGGGCCAACGTCCTGACTTTC. Its translation is CASSSAGFGANVLTF. Combining the CDR3 with reference TRBV7-3 and TRBJ2-6 gives the whole variable domain GAGVSQTPSNKVTEKGKYVELRCDPISGHTALYWYRQSLGQGPEFLIYFQGTGAADDSGLPNDRFFAVRPEGSVSTLKIQRTERGDSAVYLCASSSAGFGANVLTFGAGSRLTVL.

V gene TRBV6-1 combines with J gene TRBJ2-3, with D possibly being TRBD1 (5 bases). Trimming removed 1 base from V and 4 bases from J, with 15 bases in between. The germline CDR1 and CDR2 sequences are MNHNS and SASEGT. The CDR3 is 16 residues long. CDR3 bases: TGTGCCAGCAGTGAAGTTGTTAGGGGTGGGGCAGATACGCAGTATTTT. Residues: CASSEVVRGGADTQYF.

The chain links TRBV28 to TRBJ2-7; 8 nucleotides agree with TRBD1. The CDR3 has 12 residues. The V gene end was trimmed by 5 bases and the J gene end by 3 bases; junction bases not matched to a gene: 0. Germline loops: CDR1 MDHEN, CDR2 SYDVKM. CDR3 nucleotides: TGTGCCAGCAGTGGGACAGGCTACGAGCAGTACTTC. Its translation is CASSGTGYEQYF.

This rearrangement joins TRBV5-1 to TRBJ2-1; possible D gene TRBD2, 6 bases. CDR1 is SGHRS and CDR2 is YFSETQ in the germline V gene. CDR3 length: 16 residues. V lost 1 base to trimming and J lost 8 bases, with 19 bases between them. CDR3 bases: TGCGCCAGCAGCTTGTACGAGACTAGTGGTGAAGATGAGCAGTTCTTC. Translation gives CASSLYETSGEDEQFF.

The chain joins TRBV11-2 to TRBJ2-7, with D unclear. Trimming took off 1 base at V and 3 bases at J, with 7 bases between the two ends. The germline V gene has CDR1 SGHAT and CDR2 FQNNGV. This CDR3 is built from 13 residues. CDR3 region: CASSLGGIYEQYF. The CDR3 DNA reads as TGTGCCAGCAGCTTAGGAGGTATCTACGAGCAGTACTTC. Full variable domain (outside the CDR3, taken from reference TRBV11-2 and TRBJ2-7): EAGVAQSPRYKIIEKRQSVAFWCNPISGHATLYWYQQILGQGPKLLIQFQNNGVVDDSQLPKDRFSAERLKGVDSTLKIQPAKLEDSAVYLCASSLGGIYEQYFGPGTRLTVT.

The J gene is TRBJ1-1, the V gene TRBV30; 7 bases align to TRBD1. J was trimmed by 1 base and V by 1 base; bases with no gene match: 3. CDR1 GTSNPN and CDR2 SVGIG come from the germline V gene (reference sequence). The CDR3 spans 14 residues. The CDR3 DNA follows: TGTGCCTGGAGTGCCGGGACAGAGAACACTGAAGCTTTCTTT. The encoded protein is CAWSAGTENTEAFF.